This paragraph reports one T cell receptor beta chain. What it recognizes is unknown. This sample was included in a study of immune aging and cytomegalovirus after organ transplant. The wider study: Prednisone, tacrolimus and mycophenolate were given to all recipients.

A microwell BD Rhapsody targeted mRNA and AbSeq workflow captured the cells and built the libraries. TCRdb re-derived calls from the single-cell sequencing reads in MiXCR, one entry per CDR3 protein. The table lists roughly 20,000 distinct CDR3 sequences, roughly 38% of them singletons. Time point indicated: five sample-tagged time points from pre-transplant (day -1) to day 368 post-transplant, pooled. CMV IE-1 peptide library stimulation of PBMC lasted about twelve hours. Time points were sample-tag barcoded, pooled, and stained for CD45RA. Germline V lookup: CDR1 ENHRY, CDR2 SYGVKD. This CDR3 contains 14 residues. The V gene lost 3 bases and the J gene lost 5 bases, with 10 bases spanning the gap.

Sequencing used CMV peptide-activated CD4+ and CD8+ T cells sorted from blood, obtained at five time points, pooled. As for subset: sorted CD8+CD137+ and CD4+CD154+ T cells after 12 h CMV IE-1 peptide stimulation. The TCR sequence derives from a female donor who had a heart transplant and CMV viremia. The chain combines TRBV10-3 with TRBJ2-2; D is unresolved. The CDR3 DNA reads as TGTGCCATCAGTGACCCCCTCCATACCGGGGAGCTGTTTTTT. It codes for CAISDPLHTGELFF.